The TCR beta chain described here comes from a study of post-analysis software for immune sequencing data. About the study: Included among the disease courses, which were recorded for the cohort, were relapsing-remitting, secondary progressive and progressive-relapsing multiple sclerosis. Study results and limitations: Compared with controls, patients showed significantly lower normalized Chao1 diversity. Those samples that were prepared in the same batch co-clustered strongly by F measure. Elevated frequency relative to controls characterized 4 or 5 TRBV segments in patients, TRBV5-6, TRBV5-1 and TRBV20-1 among them.

TCR beta libraries were prepared from cDNA with unique molecular identifiers. The yield from about 1 to 10 million T cells was roughly 0.5 million cDNA molecules in total. One entry per CDR3 protein, called by TCRdb with MiXCR from the PCR reads. The data show 750,000 to 950,000 distinct CDR3 sequences, with 46% seen just once and 4% to 5% held by the top ten. V was clipped by 5 bases and J by 2 bases, with 13 bases between them. The CDR3 has 14 amino acids. Germline CDR1 reads MNHEY; CDR2 reads SVGAGI. To note about this clonotype: Antigen specificity is unknown.

The clonotype comes from a girl aged 5-17 years with multiple sclerosis. Material for sequencing was blood. This chain uses TRBV6-5 with TRBJ2-7, with D possibly TRBD1 on 6 matching bases. The CDR3 loop is CASSKGEFTYEQYF. CDR3 in DNA: TGTGCCAGCAGTAAGGGGGAGTTTACCTACGAGCAGTACTTC.